What follows are 2 T cell receptor beta chains derived from one specimen sequenced in a study of cytomegalovirus exposure and HLA in healthy donors (dated 2017 in TCRdb). Library construction relied on the immunoSEQ multiplex PCR assay. A mixture of 60 forward primers for TCR Vbeta segments and 13 reverse primers for TCR Jbeta segments was used in the multiplex PCR. This immuneACCESS table, as held by TCRdb, lists in-frame sequences with V and J called but not all clones. Of the missing ones, under half trace to an unresolved V gene in checked studies; the others have no known cause. The sample has approximately 140,000 clones on record, 60% to 85% of them singletons. 3.5% to 4% of the sample is in the top ten clones. The sequenced material came from PBMCs. These receptor sequences come from a man younger than 30 in good health and CMV-seronegative.

This sequence joins TRBV11-2 and TRBJ2-5; D is ambiguous. V lost 5 bases and J 5 bases, leaving 6 bases between the germline ends. This CDR3 is 11 amino acids long. Looked up from germline, CDR1 is SGHAT and CDR2 is FQNNGV. The CDR3 here is CASSRGETQYF. CDR3 bases: TGTGCCAGCAGCCGTGGCGAGACCCAGTACTTC.

V is TRBV28 and J is TRBJ2-1; TRBD2 matches 10 bases. The CDR3 extends over 19 amino acids. V lost 4 bases, J lost 5 bases, and 17 bases stayed unmatched. Germline V CDR1 and CDR2: MDHEN, SYDVKM. DNA for the CDR3: TGTGCCAGCAGTTCCGTCCTAGCGGGAGCATTAACACTCCACAATGAGCAGTTCTTC. Amino acids: CASSSVLAGALTLHNEQFF. The whole variable domain, remainder taken from reference TRBV28 and TRBJ2-1, is DVKVTQSSRYLVKRTGEKVFLECVQDMDHENMFWYRQDPGLGLRLIYFSYDVKMKEKGDIPEGYSVSREKKERFSLILESASTNQTSMYLCASSSVLAGALTLHNEQFFGPGTRLTVL.